This T cell receptor beta chain was sequenced in a study of blood T cell repertoires in COVID-19. Using immunoSEQ multiplex PCR, the repertoire was profiled, and TCRdb retains in-frame clones only, with some absent. The profile covers about 160,000 clones, with 70% to 85% appearing a single time and 22% taken by the ten largest. Germline V gene sequence: CDR1 KGHSH, CDR2 LQKENI. Germline trimming cut 3 bases from V and 2 bases from J; bases unmatched to any gene: 8. This CDR3 has 16 residues. This chain joins TRBV18 and TRBJ2-7, with 9 positions matching TRBD2. The material sequenced was peripheral blood. This receptor was obtained from a woman of 80 years or more with acute or convalescent COVID-19. The CDR3, as DNA: TGTGCCAGCTCACCCCTCGCTAGCGGGAAAACCTACGAGCAGTACTTC. Protein product: CASSPLASGKTYEQYF.